This T cell receptor (beta chain) was captured in a study of T cells in Graves' hyperthyroidism and ophthalmopathy. The germline V and J ends were trimmed by 7 bases and 5 bases, with 18 bases remaining between them. Germline-derived CDR1 and CDR2 are MNHNS and SASEGT. This CDR3 region has 14 residues. It was RNA transcripts that yielded the amplified TCR beta CDR3 regions. A set of HTBI primers served as the primers for a first-round RT-PCR of the TCR CDR3. TCRdb recomputed calls from the multiplex PCR reads with MiXCR, one row per CDR3 protein. The repertoire consists of around 660,000 distinct CDR3 sequences, with nearly 45% occurring once and the leading ten covering about 7.7%. On this clonotype itself: Being one base from a much bigger clone, this may be a read error.

The chain combines TRBV6-1 with TRBJ2-7; tentatively, D is TRBD1 (6 bases). This TCR came from an adult man with Graves' disease, either hyperthyroidism or ophthalmopathy (not recorded which). The sample comprised peripheral blood or thyroid tissue (not recorded which). CDR3 nucleotide sequence: TGTGCCAGCACGAGGTCTCCGGGACACCACGAGCAGTACTTC. Translation gives CASTRSPGHHEQYF.